This TCR beta chain was found in a study of cytomegalovirus exposure and HLA in healthy donors. Findings and caveats of the study: There were some V segments, including TRBV6-2 and TRBV6-3, excluded as indistinguishable. For most TCR beta V segments, an earlier analysis put the productive rate at about 87% or about 30% of the time.

On this clone: What it binds is unknown.

A multiplex PCR was run with 60 Vbeta primers and 13 Jbeta primers. The method was immunoSEQ multiplex PCR; TCRdb's version includes in-frame clones alone and lacks a portion of them. The sample totals 40,000 to 50,000 clones. CDR1 and CDR2 (germline): MDHEN, SYDVKM. The CDR3 loop spans 15 amino acids. The ends lost 5 bases at V and 0 bases at J; junction bases unmatched: 4. Every donor was a healthy person donating bone marrow. The chain employs TRBV28 and TRBJ1-5; 7 positions agree with TRBD1. Sequencing was performed on PBMCs. The TCR comes from a woman aged 40 to 50 in good health and CMV-seronegative. The CDR3 sequence is CASSLRGPSNQPQHF. Here the CDR3 DNA reads TGTGCCAGCAGTCTAAGGGGGCCTAGCAATCAGCCCCAGCATTTT.